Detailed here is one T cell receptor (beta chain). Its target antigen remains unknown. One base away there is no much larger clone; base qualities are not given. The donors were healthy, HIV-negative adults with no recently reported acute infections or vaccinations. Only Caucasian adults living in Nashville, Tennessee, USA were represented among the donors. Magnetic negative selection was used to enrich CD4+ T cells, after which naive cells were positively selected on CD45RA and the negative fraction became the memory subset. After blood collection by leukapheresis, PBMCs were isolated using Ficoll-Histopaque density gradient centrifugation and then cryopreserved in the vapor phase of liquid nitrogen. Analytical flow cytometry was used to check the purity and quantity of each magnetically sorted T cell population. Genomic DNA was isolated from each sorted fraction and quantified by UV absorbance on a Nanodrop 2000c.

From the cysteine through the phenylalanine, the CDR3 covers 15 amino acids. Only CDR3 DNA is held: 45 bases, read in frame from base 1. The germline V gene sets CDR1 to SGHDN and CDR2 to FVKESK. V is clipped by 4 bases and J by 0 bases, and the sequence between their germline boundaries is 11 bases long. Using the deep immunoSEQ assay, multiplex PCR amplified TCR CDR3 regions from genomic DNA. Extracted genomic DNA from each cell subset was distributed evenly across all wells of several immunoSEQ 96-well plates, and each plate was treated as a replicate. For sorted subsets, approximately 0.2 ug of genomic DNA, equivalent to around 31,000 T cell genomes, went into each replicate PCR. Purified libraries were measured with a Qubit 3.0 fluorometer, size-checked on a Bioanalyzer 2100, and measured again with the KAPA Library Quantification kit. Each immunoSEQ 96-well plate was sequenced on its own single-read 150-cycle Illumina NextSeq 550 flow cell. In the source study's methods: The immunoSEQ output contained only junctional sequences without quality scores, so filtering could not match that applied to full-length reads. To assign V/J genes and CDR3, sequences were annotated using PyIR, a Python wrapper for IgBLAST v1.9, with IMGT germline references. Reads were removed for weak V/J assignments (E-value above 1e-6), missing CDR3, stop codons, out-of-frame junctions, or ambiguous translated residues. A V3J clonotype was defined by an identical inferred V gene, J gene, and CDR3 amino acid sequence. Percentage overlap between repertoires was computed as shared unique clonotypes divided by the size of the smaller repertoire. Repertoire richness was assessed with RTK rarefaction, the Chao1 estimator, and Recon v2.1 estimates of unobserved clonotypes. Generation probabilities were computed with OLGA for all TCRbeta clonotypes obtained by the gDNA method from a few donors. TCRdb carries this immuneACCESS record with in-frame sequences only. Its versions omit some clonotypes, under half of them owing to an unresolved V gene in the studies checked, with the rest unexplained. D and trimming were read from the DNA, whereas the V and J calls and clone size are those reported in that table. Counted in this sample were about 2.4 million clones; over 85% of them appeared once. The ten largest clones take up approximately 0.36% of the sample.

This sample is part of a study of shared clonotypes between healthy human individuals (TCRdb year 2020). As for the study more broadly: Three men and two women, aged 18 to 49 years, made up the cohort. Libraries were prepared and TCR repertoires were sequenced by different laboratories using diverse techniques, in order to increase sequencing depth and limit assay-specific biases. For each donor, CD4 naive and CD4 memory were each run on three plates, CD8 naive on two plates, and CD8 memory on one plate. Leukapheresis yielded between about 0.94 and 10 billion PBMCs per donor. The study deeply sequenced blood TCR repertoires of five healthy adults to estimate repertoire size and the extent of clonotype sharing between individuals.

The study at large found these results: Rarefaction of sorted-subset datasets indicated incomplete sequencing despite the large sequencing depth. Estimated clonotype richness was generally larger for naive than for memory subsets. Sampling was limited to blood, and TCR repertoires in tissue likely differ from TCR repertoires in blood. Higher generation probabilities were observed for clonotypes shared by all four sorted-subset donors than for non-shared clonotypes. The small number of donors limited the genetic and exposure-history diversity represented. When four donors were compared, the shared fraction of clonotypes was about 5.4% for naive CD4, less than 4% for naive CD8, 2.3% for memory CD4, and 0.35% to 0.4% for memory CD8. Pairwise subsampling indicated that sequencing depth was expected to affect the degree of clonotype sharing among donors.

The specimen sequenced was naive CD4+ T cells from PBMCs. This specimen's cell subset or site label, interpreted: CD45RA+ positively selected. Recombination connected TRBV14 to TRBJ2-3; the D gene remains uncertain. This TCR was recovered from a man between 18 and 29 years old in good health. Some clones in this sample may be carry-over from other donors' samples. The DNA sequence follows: TGTGCCAGCAGCCTGGCCGGATTGAGCACAGATACGCAGTATTTT. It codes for CASSLAGLSTDTQYF.